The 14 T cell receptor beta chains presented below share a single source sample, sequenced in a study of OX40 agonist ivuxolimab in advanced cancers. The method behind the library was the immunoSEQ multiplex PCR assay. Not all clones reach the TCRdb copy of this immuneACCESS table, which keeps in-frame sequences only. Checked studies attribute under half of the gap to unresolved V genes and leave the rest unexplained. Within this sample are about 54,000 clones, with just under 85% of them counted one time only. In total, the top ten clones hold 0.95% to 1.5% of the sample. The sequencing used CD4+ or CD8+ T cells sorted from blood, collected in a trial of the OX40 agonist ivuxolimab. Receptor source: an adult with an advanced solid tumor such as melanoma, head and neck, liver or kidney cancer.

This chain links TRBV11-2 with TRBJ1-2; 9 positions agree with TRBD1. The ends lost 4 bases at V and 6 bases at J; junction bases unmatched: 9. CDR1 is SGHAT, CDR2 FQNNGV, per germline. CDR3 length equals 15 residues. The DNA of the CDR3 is TGTGCCAGCAGCTCCTCAACAGGGGGCACTGATGGCTACACCTTC. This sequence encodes CASSSSTGGTDGYTF.

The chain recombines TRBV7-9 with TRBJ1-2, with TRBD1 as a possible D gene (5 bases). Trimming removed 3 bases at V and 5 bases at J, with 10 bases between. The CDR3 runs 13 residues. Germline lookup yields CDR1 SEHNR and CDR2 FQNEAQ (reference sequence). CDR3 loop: CASSFREGYGYTF. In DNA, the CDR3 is TGTGCCAGCAGCTTTCGAGAGGGGTATGGCTACACCTTC.

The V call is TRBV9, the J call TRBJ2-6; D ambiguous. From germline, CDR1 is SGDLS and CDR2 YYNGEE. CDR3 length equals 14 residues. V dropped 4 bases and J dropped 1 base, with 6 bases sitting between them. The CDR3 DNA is TGTGCCAGCAGCTCGAATTCTGGGGCCAACGTCCTGACTTTC. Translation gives CASSSNSGANVLTF.

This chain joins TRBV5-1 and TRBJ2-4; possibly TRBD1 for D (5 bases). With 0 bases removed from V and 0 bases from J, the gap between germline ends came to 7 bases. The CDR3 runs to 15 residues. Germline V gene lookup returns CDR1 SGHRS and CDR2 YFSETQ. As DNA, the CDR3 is TGCGCCAGCAGCTTGGGTCAGGGAGCCAAAAACATTCAGTACTTC. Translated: CASSLGQGAKNIQYF.

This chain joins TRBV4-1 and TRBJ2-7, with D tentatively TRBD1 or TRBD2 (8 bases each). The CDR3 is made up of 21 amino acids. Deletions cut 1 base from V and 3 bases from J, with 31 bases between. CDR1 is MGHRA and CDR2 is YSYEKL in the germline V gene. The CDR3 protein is CASSQGDTGQGAGGRYYEQYF. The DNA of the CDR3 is TGCGCCAGCAGCCAAGGCGATACTGGCCAGGGGGCGGGGGGCCGATACTACGAGCAGTACTTC.

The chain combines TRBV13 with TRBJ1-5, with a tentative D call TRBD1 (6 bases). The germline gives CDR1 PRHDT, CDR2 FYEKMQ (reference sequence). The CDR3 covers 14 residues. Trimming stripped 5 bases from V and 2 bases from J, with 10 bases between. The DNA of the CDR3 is TGTGCCAGCAGCCCGAACAGGGGCAATCAGCCCCAGCATTTT. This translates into CASSPNRGNQPQHF.

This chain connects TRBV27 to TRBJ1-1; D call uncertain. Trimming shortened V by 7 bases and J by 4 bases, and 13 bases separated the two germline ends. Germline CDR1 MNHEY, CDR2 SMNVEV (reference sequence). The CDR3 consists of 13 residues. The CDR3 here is CASKGLVSTEAFF. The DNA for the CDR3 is TGTGCCAGCAAAGGCCTGGTGAGCACTGAAGCTTTCTTT.

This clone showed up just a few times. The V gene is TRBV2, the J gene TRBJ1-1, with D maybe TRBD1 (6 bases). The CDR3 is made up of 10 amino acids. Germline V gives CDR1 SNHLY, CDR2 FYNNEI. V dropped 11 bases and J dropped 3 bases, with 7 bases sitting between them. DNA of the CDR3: TGTGCCGAGGGGGACACTGAAGCTTTCTTT. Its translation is CAEGDTEAFF.

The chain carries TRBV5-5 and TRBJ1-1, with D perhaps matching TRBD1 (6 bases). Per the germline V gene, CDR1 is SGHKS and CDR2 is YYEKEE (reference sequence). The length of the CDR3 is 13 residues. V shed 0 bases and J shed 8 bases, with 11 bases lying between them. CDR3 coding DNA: TGTGCCAGCAGCTTGGCCGGGACATCCGAAGCTTTCTTT. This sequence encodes CASSLAGTSEAFF.

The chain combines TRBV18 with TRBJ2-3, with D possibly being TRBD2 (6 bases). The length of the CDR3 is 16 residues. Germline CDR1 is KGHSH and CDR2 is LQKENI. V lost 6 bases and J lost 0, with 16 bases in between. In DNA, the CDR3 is TGTGCCAGCTCCTCCGGAGGGGTTGGTAGCACAGATACGCAGTATTTT. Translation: CASSSGGVGSTDTQYF.

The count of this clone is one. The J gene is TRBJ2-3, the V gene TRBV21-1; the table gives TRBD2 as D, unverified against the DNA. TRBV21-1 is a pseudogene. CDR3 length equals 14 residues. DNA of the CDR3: TGTGCCAGCACCGAGCGACTAGCAAGAGATACGCAGTATTTT. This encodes CASTERLARDTQYF.

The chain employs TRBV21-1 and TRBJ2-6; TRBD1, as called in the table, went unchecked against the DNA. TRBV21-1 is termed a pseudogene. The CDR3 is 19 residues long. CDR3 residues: CASSILSSRGHSGANVLTF. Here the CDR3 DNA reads TGTGCCAGCAGCATCCTAAGTTCCAGGGGGCACTCTGGGGCCAACGTCCTGACTTTC.

The CDR3 loop is CASSLGTGAPLGEKLFF. The CDR3 DNA sequence: TGTGCCAGCAGCCTCGGGACAGGGGCACCCTTGGGTGAAAAACTGTTTTTT. The chain employs TRBV5-4 and TRBJ1-4; TRBD1 matches at 10 bases. The germline V gene has CDR1 SGHNT and CDR2 YYREEE (reference sequence). The CDR3 has 17 residues. V was clipped by 4 bases and J by 7 bases; unmatched bases: 13.

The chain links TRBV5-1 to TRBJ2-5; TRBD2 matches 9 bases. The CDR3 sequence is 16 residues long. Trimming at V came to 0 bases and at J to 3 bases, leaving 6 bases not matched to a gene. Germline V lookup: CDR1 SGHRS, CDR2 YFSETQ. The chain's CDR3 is CASSLGASGTEETQYF. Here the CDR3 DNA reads TGCGCCAGCAGCTTGGGGGCTAGCGGGACGGAAGAGACCCAGTACTTC. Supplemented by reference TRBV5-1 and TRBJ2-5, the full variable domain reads KAGVTQTPRYLIKTRGQQVTLSCSPISGHRSVSWYQQTPGQGLQFLFEYFSETQRNKGNFPGRFSGRQFSNSRSEMNVSTLELGDSALYLCASSLGASGTEETQYFGPGTRLLVL.